The rows below give T cell receptor beta chains drawn from one sample of a study of cytomegalovirus exposure and HLA in healthy donors. The table came from immunoSEQ multiplex PCR; TCRdb's copy has only in-frame clones and leaves some out. The data hold some 40,000 clones, with around 50% observed a single time. The sample comprised PBMCs. Receptors originate from a woman in her forties in good health and CMV-seropositive. Both conserved end residues are part of each CDR3. D genes are given only for firm matches. Size tells how often a clone was seen (once, few, many) or the class of an expanded clone, and some rows leave it out.

>TRBV6-6|TRBJ2-7|TRBD1|-
TGTGCCAGCAGTTACCGAGGACAGGGTAAAGACGAGCAATACTTC
CASSYRGQGKDEQYF
>TRBV6-4|TRBJ1-1|-|-
TGTGCCAGCAGTGACGGAGGGGAGGACACTGAAGCTTTCTTT
CASSDGGEDTEAFF
>TRBV2|TRBJ1-1|-|-
TGTGCCAGCAGTCCGACAGCGCGTAACACTGAAGCTCTCTTT
CASSPTARNTEALF
>TRBV9|TRBJ1-3|TRBD1|-
TGTGCCAGCAGCGTAGCGACAGGGAATGGAAACACCATATATTTT
CASSVATGNGNTIYF
>TRBV29-1|TRBJ1-5|-|-
TGCAGCGTCGCGAACAGGGCCCAGCCCCAGCATTTT
CSVANRAQPQHF
>TRBV27|TRBJ2-7|-|-
TGTGCCAGCAGTCCCCGGGCAGGGCGGTACGAGCAGTACTTC
CASSPRAGRYEQYF
>TRBV6-4|TRBJ2-1|TRBD2|few
TGTGCCAGCAGTGGACTAGCGGGGGCCAATGAGCAGTTCTTC
CASSGLAGANEQFF
>TRBV6-1|TRBJ1-2|TRBD1|few
TGTGCCAGCAGTGTAACGACAGGGGGCGATGGCTACACCTTC
CASSVTTGGDGYTF
>TRBV5-1|TRBJ1-5|-|few
TGCGCCAGCAGCACGGAGGGTTTAGGGCCCCAGCATTTT
CASSTEGLGPQHF
>TRBV7-3|TRBJ2-5|TRBD2|-
TGTGCCAGCAGCATGGGACTAGCCAAGACCCAGTACTTC
CASSMGLAKTQYF
>TRBV5-1|TRBJ2-1|-|few
TGCGCCAGCAGCTTCGAGACTAGAAACAATGAGCAGTTCTTC
CASSFETRNNEQFF
>TRBV7-6|TRBJ1-5|-|few
TGTGCCAGCAGCTTAGAGGGGGGGGCAAAGCCCCAGCATTTT
CASSLEGGAKPQHF
>TRBV18|TRBJ1-2|-|-
TGTGCCAGCTCACCGGACAGTGGATATGGCTACACCTTC
CASSPDSGYGYTF
>TRBV11-3|TRBJ2-1|TRBD2|once
TGTGCCAGCACAAAGCGGGGGGCCTACAATGAGCAGTTCTTC
CASTKRGAYNEQFF
>TRBV6-4|TRBJ2-3|-|-
TGTGCCAGCAGTGCCACTGGCACAGATACGCAGTATTTT
CASSATGTDTQYF
>TRBV6-5|TRBJ2-3|TRBD2|-
TGTGCCAGCAGTCCTCCCCCTAGCGGGGAGGATACGCAGTATTTT
CASSPPPSGEDTQYF
>TRBV5-4|TRBJ1-1|TRBD1|few
TGTGCCAGCAGCCCCAAAGGGACAGGAGGTAATGCTGAAGCTTTCTTT
CASSPKGTGGNAEAFF
>TRBV5-6|TRBJ2-1|TRBD2|once
TGTGCCAGCAGCTTTACTAGCGGGGGGGCCTACAATGAGCAGTTCTTC
CASSFTSGGAYNEQFF
>TRBV6-1|TRBJ2-2|TRBD2|-
TGTGCCTCCCGGACTAGCGGGGGCGGGGAGCTGTTTTTT
CASRTSGGGELFF
>TRBV30|TRBJ1-5|TRBD1|-
TGTGCCTGGAGAGGGACAGCGAGCAATCAGCCCCAGCATTTT
CAWRGTASNQPQHF
>TRBV5-1|TRBJ2-7|-|-
TGCGCCAGCAGCTTGTTAGGTCTCGGCGGGATCGAGCAGTACTTC
CASSLLGLGGIEQYF
>TRBV7-3|TRBJ2-3|TRBD2|-
TGTGCCAGCAGCTTAAACCCGGTGGTAGCGGGGGGCGTTTCTAGCACAGATACGCAGTATTTT
CASSLNPVVAGGVSSTDTQYF
>TRBV10-3|TRBJ1-3|-|few
TGTGCCATCAGTGAGCTTGTGACAGGAGGAAACACCATATATTTT
CAISELVTGGNTIYF
>TRBV5-1|TRBJ2-2|-|few
TGCGCCAGCAGCTTGGCCGGGTTAACCGGGGAGCTGTTTTTT
CASSLAGLTGELFF
>TRBV27|TRBJ1-2|-|-
TGTGCCAGCAGTTTATCGAGCCGGGTCGGCTACACCTTC
CASSLSSRVGYTF
>TRBV7-7|TRBJ1-2|-|-
TGTGCCAGCACCCTCCCTGGCTACACCTTC
CASTLPGYTF
>TRBV30|TRBJ1-2|-|once
TGTGCCTCCTCCCCTGGCTCCTCCTTCTTGGGCTACACCTTC
CASSPGSSFLGYTF
>TRBV6-5|TRBJ2-7|-|-
TGTGCCAGCAGCACAGGGAATTACGAGCAGTACTTC
CASSTGNYEQYF
>TRBV2|TRBJ1-2|TRBD1|-
TGTGCCAGCAGAGGGGACAGTTACTACTATGGCTACACCTTC
CASRGDSYYYGYTF
>TRBV18|TRBJ1-2|-|-
TGTGCCAGCTCACCCGACGGCGGATATGGCTACACCTTC
CASSPDGGYGYTF
>TRBV18|TRBJ1-1|TRBD1|-
TGTGCCAGCTCAAAAGGACAGGGGGAAACTGAAGCTTTCTTT
CASSKGQGETEAFF
>TRBV10-2|TRBJ1-5|TRBD1|-
TGCGCCAGCAGTGAGTCGACAGGGGAGGTTCAGCCCCAGCATTTT
CASSESTGEVQPQHF
>TRBV9|TRBJ1-4|-|-
TGTGCCAGCAGTCAGGCTAATGAAAAACTGTTTTTT
CASSQANEKLFF
>TRBV7-7|TRBJ2-2|TRBD1|few
TGTGCTAGCAGCTTAGCAGGGGGCACCGGGGAGCTGTTTTTT
CASSLAGGTGELFF
>TRBV28|TRBJ2-3|TRBD2|-
TGTGCCAGCAGTCATAGCGGGGGGGCCACAGATACGCAGTATTTT
CASSHSGGATDTQYF
>TRBV30|TRBJ1-5|TRBD1|-
TGTGCCTGGAGCCGACAGGGGGATCAGCCCCAGCATTTT
CAWSRQGDQPQHF
>TRBV12-5|TRBJ1-2|-|-
TGTGCTAGTGGTTTGATGGGAGTCGACTATGGCTACACCTTC
CASGLMGVDYGYTF
>TRBV2|TRBJ1-2|-|-
TGTGCCAGCAGTGTGGTGGGGGAGGACTATGGCTACACCTTC
CASSVVGEDYGYTF
>TRBV6-5|TRBJ1-5|-|-
TGTGCCAGCACCCAGGGTAGCAATCAGCCCCAGCATTTT
CASTQGSNQPQHF
>TRBV14|TRBJ2-7|-|-
TGTGCCAGCAGCCGGACTTCAGGGGTTACCTACGAGCAGTACTTC
CASSRTSGVTYEQYF
>TRBV7-2|TRBJ2-5|-|-
TGTGCCAGCAGCTCAAGCTCCCAAGAGACCCAGTACTTC
CASSSSSQETQYF
>TRBV4-1|TRBJ2-2|-|few
TGCGCCAGCAGCCAAAGGCTTCGGACTTCGAACACCGGGGAGCTGTTTTTT
CASSQRLRTSNTGELFF
>TRBV7-9|TRBJ2-5|-|-
TGTGCTAGCAGCTCGCGGGAACCGACAATACAAGAGACCCAGTACTTC
CASSSREPTIQETQYF
>TRBV7-9|TRBJ2-6|TRBD2|few
TGTGCCAGCAGCTTAGCTAGCGGGGTATTCTCTGGGGCCAACGTCCTGACTTTC
CASSLASGVFSGANVLTF
>TRBV28|TRBJ1-6|-|-
TGTGCCAGCAGTTTCCCCGGGAGCTCCTATAATTCACCCCTCCACTTT
CASSFPGSSYNSPLHF
>TRBV7-2|TRBJ2-3|-|-
TGTGCCAGCAGCTTATACGGTCGTACCTTAGATACGCAGTATTTT
CASSLYGRTLDTQYF
>TRBV5-8|TRBJ1-5|-|few
TGTGCCAGCAGCCTGCGGGGGGGCGGTGATCAGCCCCAGCATTTT
CASSLRGGGDQPQHF
>TRBV19|TRBJ2-3|TRBD2|few
TGTGCCAGTAGGACTAGCTGGGACACAGATACGCAGTATTTT
CASRTSWDTDTQYF
>TRBV14|TRBJ2-7|TRBD1|few
TGTGCCAGCAGCCAGAGGGGGACAGAAAACTACGAGCAGTACTTC
CASSQRGTENYEQYF
>TRBV6-5|TRBJ1-6|-|few
TGTGCCAGCAGTTATAGCAGCTCCTATAATTCACCCCTCCACTTT
CASSYSSSYNSPLHF
>TRBV5-1|TRBJ2-7|TRBD2|few
TGCGCCAGCAGCTTCCGGACTAGCGGACTAGACGAGCAGTACTTC
CASSFRTSGLDEQYF
>TRBV9|TRBJ1-1|-|-
TGTGCCAGCAGCGCCTTAAGTGGGGAGAGCACTGAAGCTTTCTTT
CASSALSGESTEAFF
>TRBV21-1|TRBJ2-1|-|-
TGTGCCAGCACCAAAAGGACAGGTTTGCCCTCCAATGAGCAGTTCTTC
CASTKRTGLPSNEQFF
>TRBV7-9|TRBJ2-5|-|once
TGTGCCACCGGCGGGACGGGGGAGACCCAGTACTTC
CATGGTGETQYF
>TRBV2|TRBJ2-2|-|-
TGTGCCAGCAGTACCCGGAGAGGCGGTTCCCCCCCCGGGGAGCTGTTTTTT
CASSTRRGGSPPGELFF